This TCR beta chain was captured in a study of radiation and T cells in renal cell carcinoma. With respect to this clone: One end of the junction fails to match germline, which may point to a read error.

Documented time point: blood 2 weeks post-SBRT. Described treatment: 15 Gy SBRT to primary tumor, nephrectomy 4 weeks later. This CDR3 contains 10 residues. Germline lookup yields CDR1 SQVTM and CDR2 ANQGSEA. Measured with immunoSEQ multiplex PCR; TCRdb has only the in-frame clones, and not every one. The sample contains about 120,000 clones, about four fifths of which appear only once. Sequencing was performed on blood, taken from a patient whose treatment included radiotherapy and nephrectomy. The sequence derives from a man between 50 and 59 years old with renal cell carcinoma. V is TRBV29-1 and J is TRBJ2-1; the D is unclear. Here the CDR3 DNA reads TGCAGCGGGAAATACAGTGAGCAGTTCTTC. This gives the protein CSGKYSEQFF.